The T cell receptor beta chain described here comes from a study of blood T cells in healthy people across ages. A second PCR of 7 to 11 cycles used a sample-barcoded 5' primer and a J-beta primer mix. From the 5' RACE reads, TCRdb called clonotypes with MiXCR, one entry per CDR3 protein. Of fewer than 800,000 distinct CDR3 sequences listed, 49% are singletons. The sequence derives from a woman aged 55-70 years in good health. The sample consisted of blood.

The CDR3 spells CASSSTDRVGQPQHF. The CDR3 DNA reads as TGTGCCAGCAGTTCAACAGACAGGGTGGGCCAGCCCCAGCATTTT. The V and J genes are TRBV6-2 or TRBV6-3 and TRBJ1-5; 7 bases agree with TRBD1. CDR3 length: 15 amino acids. Looked up from germline, CDR1 is MNHEY and CDR2 is SVGEGT. The V and J ends lost 4 bases and 7 bases, in that order; junction bases with no gene match: 10.